A selection of T cell receptor beta chains follows, all from one sample in a study of beta chain features in type 1 diabetes. Sequencing was performed with immunoSEQ multiplex PCR; in TCRdb, only in-frame clones are kept and a portion is missing. The sample has 35,000 to 45,000 clones, 50% to 75% seen once. Sequencing was carried out using Tregs from blood. These receptors were obtained from a woman aged 25 to 45 in good health. CDR3s include the opening cysteine and the closing phenylalanine or tryptophan. D genes are given only for firm matches. Size is stated for part of the rows, as once, few or many counts, or as a class when the clone is expanded.

few	.	TRBJ2-5	TRBV4-1	CASSQGGGAETQYF	TGCGCCAGCAGCCAAGGGGGGGGCGCGGAGACCCAGTACTTC
.	TRBD2	TRBJ2-5	TRBV7-2	CASSQPTGTSGRVQETQYF	TGTGCCAGCAGCCAACCTACCGGGACTAGCGGGAGGGTCCAAGAGACCCAGTACTTC
.	TRBD1	TRBJ2-2	TRBV5-1	CASSRTGITGELFF	TGCGCCAGCAGCCGGACAGGGATCACCGGGGAGCTGTTTTTT
.	TRBD1	TRBJ2-6	TRBV28	CASSSRTGRANVLTF	TGTGCCAGCAGTTCGAGGACAGGGAGGGCCAACGTCCTGACTTTC
.	.	TRBJ2-3	TRBV5-5	CASSLANRADFTDTQYF	TGTGCCAGCAGCTTGGCCAATCGCGCGGATTTCACAGATACGCAGTATTTT
.	.	TRBJ2-7	TRBV7-2	CASSFRGTSYEQYF	TGTGCCAGCAGCTTTCGGGGGACCTCCTACGAGCAGTACTTC
.	TRBD2	TRBJ2-7	TRBV19	CASSPGLAGAWSYEQYF	TGTGCCAGTAGTCCCGGACTAGCGGGAGCTTGGTCCTACGAGCAGTACTTC
.	.	TRBJ1-5	TRBV18	CASSPPSSPGSNQPQHF	TGTGCCAGCTCACCACCTTCAAGCCCAGGTAGCAATCAGCCCCAGCATTTT
.	.	TRBJ2-1	TRBV30	CAWSMELLYEQFF	TGTGCCTGGAGTATGGAGCTACTCTATGAGCAGTTCTTC
.	TRBD1	TRBJ1-2	TRBV11-2	CASSRGQGGIFYGYTF	TGTGCCAGCAGCCGCGGACAGGGAGGAATCTTCTATGGCTACACCTTC
.	.	TRBJ2-7	TRBV25-1	CASSGIGTPPYEQYF	TGTGCCAGCAGTGGAATAGGGACTCCCCCCTACGAGCAGTACTTC
few	.	TRBJ1-3	TRBV6-1	CASSTGSSGNTIYF	TGTGCCAGCAGTACAGGGTCCTCTGGAAACACCATATATTTT
few	TRBD2	TRBJ2-1	TRBV7-9	CASIFEEREGVGNEQFF	TGTGCCAGCATCTTCGAAGAGCGGGAGGGGGTGGGGAATGAGCAGTTCTTC
.	.	TRBJ2-2	TRBV6-5	CASSRQEYTGELFF	TGTGCCAGCAGCCGACAGGAGTACACCGGGGAGCTGTTTTTT
once	.	TRBJ2-7	TRBV6-5	CASSTIAESSYEQYF	TGTGCCAGCAGCACTATAGCGGAGAGCTCCTACGAGCAGTACTTC
.	TRBD1	TRBJ2-7	TRBV7-2	CASSLRTGVATLLSYEQYF	TGTGCCAGCAGCTTGAGGACAGGGGTTGCAACTCTCCTCTCCTACGAGCAGTACTTC
medium-sized	TRBD2	TRBJ2-1	TRBV7-7	CASSTGLAGGQGEQFF	TGTGCTAGCAGCACGGGACTAGCGGGAGGCCAGGGTGAGCAGTTCTTC
.	TRBD2	TRBJ2-1	TRBV18	CASSPRQTGLAGGNEQFF	TGTGCCAGCTCACCAAGACAGACCGGACTAGCGGGAGGAAATGAGCAGTTCTTC
.	.	TRBJ2-6	TRBV29-1	CSVEDTAGANVLTF	TGCAGCGTTGAAGACACAGCTGGGGCCAACGTCCTGACTTTC
.	.	TRBJ2-1	TRBV11-2	CASSLRGETSYNEQFF	TGTGCCAGCAGCCTCCGAGGTGAGACGTCCTACAATGAGCAGTTCTTC
.	TRBD2	TRBJ2-1	TRBV6-1	CASSRTSGSGNEQFF	TGTGCCAGCAGTCGGACTAGCGGGAGCGGAAATGAGCAGTTCTTC
few	.	TRBJ1-4	TRBV28	CASTTASGNEKLFF	TGTGCCAGCACCACAGCGAGCGGTAATGAAAAACTGTTTTTT
.	.	TRBJ1-1	TRBV2	CASSIQGGGAEAFF	TGTGCCAGCAGTATCCAAGGCGGGGGGGCTGAAGCTTTCTTT
.	TRBD1	TRBJ1-1	TRBV28	CARGGDRKNTEAFF	TGTGCCAGGGGGGGGGACAGGAAGAACACTGAAGCTTTCTTT
.	TRBD1	TRBJ2-7	TRBV11-2	CASSLELQGTYEQYF	TGTGCCAGCAGCTTAGAGCTACAGGGGACCTACGAGCAGTACTTC
.	.	TRBJ1-3	TRBV5-1	CASSLGVAGNTIYF	TGCGCCAGCAGCTTAGGGGTGGCCGGAAACACCATATATTTT
.	TRBD2	TRBJ2-3	TRBV28	CASSIHPSGAFTDTQYF	TGTGCCAGCAGTATCCATCCTAGCGGAGCTTTCACAGATACGCAGTATTTT
.	.	TRBJ1-3	TRBV10-3	CAISSGFSGNTIYF	TGTGCCATCAGCTCAGGCTTCTCTGGAAACACCATATATTTT
.	TRBD1	TRBJ2-1	TRBV28	CASSLFRRTGVANEQFF	TGTGCCAGCAGTTTATTCCGTAGGACAGGAGTGGCGAATGAGCAGTTCTTC
.	.	TRBJ1-5	TRBV4-1	CASSQEFTGNQPQHF	TGCGCCAGCAGCCAAGAATTCACAGGCAATCAGCCCCAGCATTTT
.	TRBD2	TRBJ2-1	TRBV4-1	CASSHPGTMAYNEQFF	TGCGCCAGCAGCCACCCCGGGACTATGGCCTACAATGAGCAGTTCTTC
few	TRBD2	TRBJ2-3	TRBV18	CASSIAGGPDTQYF	TGTGCCAGCTCAATAGCGGGAGGCCCAGATACGCAGTATTTT
few	.	TRBJ2-7	TRBV19	CASSIQGGPYEQYF	TGTGCCAGTAGTATACAGGGTGGTCCCTACGAGCAGTACTTC
.	TRBD2	TRBJ2-1	TRBV6-5	CASKGLAGSNEQFF	TGTGCCAGCAAGGGACTAGCGGGGAGCAATGAGCAGTTCTTC
.	.	TRBJ2-3	TRBV7-2	CASSRLFSGLTDTQYF	TGTGCCAGCAGCCGACTCTTTAGCGGCCTCACAGATACGCAGTATTTT
.	TRBD1	TRBJ2-7	TRBV7-2	CASRLTGGASHEQYF	TGTGCCAGCAGACTCACAGGGGGCGCGAGCCACGAGCAGTACTTC
.	TRBD2	TRBJ2-1	TRBV28	CASSAPTSVLYNEQFF	TGTGCCAGCAGTGCCCCGACTAGCGTATTATACAATGAGCAGTTCTTC
.	.	TRBJ1-5	TRBV5-4	CASSAGIQSQPQHF	TGTGCCAGCAGCGCAGGGATCCAAAGTCAGCCCCAGCATTTT
.	.	TRBJ1-4	TRBV19	CASRAPGATNEKLFF	TGTGCCAGTAGAGCCCCGGGGGCAACTAATGAAAAACTGTTTTTT
.	TRBD2	TRBJ2-1	TRBV28	CASSLWAGTTSYNEQFF	TGTGCCAGCAGTTTATGGGCCGGGACTACAAGTTACAATGAGCAGTTCTTC
.	.	TRBJ2-1	TRBV7-2	CASSQALSEQFF	TGTGCCAGCAGCCAAGCGTTGAGCGAGCAGTTCTTC
.	TRBD2	TRBJ2-3	TRBV4-1	CASSQDGRLAGDTQYF	TGCGCCAGCAGCCAAGATGGGAGACTAGCGGGAGATACGCAGTATTTT